These 20 T cell receptor beta chains were all obtained from the same sample, sequenced in a study of T cells after posttransplantation cyclophosphamide. Produced via immunoSEQ multiplex PCR; TCRdb's table is partial and in-frame only. The sample lists over 20,000 clones, none appearing once, the ten largest making up around 1.5%. The sample consisted of PBMCs. These receptors all come from a man aged 50-60 years in good health, CMV-negative, and a related stem cell transplant donor.

Ten or more counts support this clone. This chain links TRBV18 with TRBJ2-7; the D gene is possibly TRBD2 (5 bases). Germline assignment: CDR1 KGHSH and CDR2 LQKENI. The CDR3 is 14 residues long. The V end lost 3 bases, the J end lost 5 bases, and 14 bases lay between the germline ends. The CDR3 sequence: CASSPAVKRDEQYF. The CDR3 DNA reads as TGTGCCAGCTCACCTGCGGTAAAGAGGGACGAGCAGTACTTC.

The chain joins TRBV25-1 to TRBJ2-5, with D possibly TRBD2 on 6 matching bases. The J call is in doubt because the DNA end fits TRBJ2-7 better. The CDR3 length is 15 residues. Germline assignment: CDR1 MGHDK and CDR2 SYGVNS. CDR3 DNA sequence: TGTGCCAGCAGTGCGCCCGGGACTCTTTCCTACGAGCAGTACTTC. The encoded protein is CASSAPGTLSYEQYF.

This clone was observed many times. This chain connects TRBV6-5 to TRBJ2-3; 7 bases agree with TRBD2. The CDR3 length is 14 residues. The V gene's germline CDR1 is MNHEY and CDR2 SVGAGI. V lost 8 bases, J lost 3 bases, and 8 bases stayed unmatched. The CDR3 loop reads CASGERGGTDTQYF. The CDR3 DNA reads as TGTGCCAGCGGGGAGCGGGGTGGGACAGATACGCAGTATTTT.

This clone showed up many times. CDR3 protein: CASSKGTSGYEQYF. The CDR3 bases are TGTGCCAGTAGTAAGGGGACTAGCGGCTACGAGCAGTACTTC. The V and J genes are TRBV19 and TRBJ2-7; 11 bases match TRBD2. The J segment lost 3 bases and the V segment lost 4 bases, leaving 2 bases of the junction unmatched. The CDR3 spans 14 residues. Germline-derived CDR1 and CDR2 are LNHDA and SQIVND (reference sequence).

Ten or more counts support this clone. V gene TRBV19 combines with J gene TRBJ1-4; 8 positions agree with TRBD1. J gave up 8 bases and V 1 base, and 9 bases lay outside the gene matches. The germline V gene has CDR1 LNHDA and CDR2 SQIVND (reference sequence). The CDR3 loop spans 16 amino acids. The CDR3 region is CASSIVLDRADEKLFF. In DNA, the CDR3 is TGTGCCAGTAGTATAGTCCTGGACAGGGCGGACGAAAAACTGTTTTTT.

This clone was detected many times. The rearrangement joins TRBV7-9 to TRBJ2-1; D call uncertain. This CDR3 region has 13 residues. Looked up from germline, CDR1 is SEHNR and CDR2 is FQNEAQ (reference sequence). Trimming stripped 3 bases from V and 9 bases from J, with 12 bases between. CDR3 sequence: CASSFTLGGEQFF. CDR3 coding DNA: TGTGCCAGCAGCTTTACTCTAGGCGGTGAGCAGTTCTTC.

This clone came up many times. V gene TRBV6-1 combines with J gene TRBJ1-2, with TRBD1 identical over 7 bases. After removal of 3 bases from V and 3 bases from J, the junction contained 4 bases not matched to a gene. The CDR3 is 14 amino acids. Germline CDR1 MNHNS, CDR2 SASEGT. CDR3 DNA: TGTGCCAGCAGTGACAGGGGGAAGGACTATGGCTACACCTTC. Translated, it gives CASSDRGKDYGYTF.

There are many counts of this clone. The chain is built from TRBV7-3 and TRBJ2-1; 9 bases align to TRBD1. The CDR3 sequence is 15 residues long. V was clipped by 4 bases and J by 2 bases; unmatched bases: 3. Germline values: CDR1 SGHTA, CDR2 FQGTGA. CDR3 sequence (DNA): TGTGCCAGCAGCTCACAGGGGGCCACCTACAATGAGCAGTTCTTC. It codes for CASSSQGATYNEQFF.

This clone was picked up many times. The chain has TRBV5-1 and TRBJ2-2; 9 bases align to TRBD1. CDR3 size: 16 residues. Germline V gene data show CDR1 as SGHRS and CDR2 as YFSETQ. Trimming cost V 8 bases and J 2 bases; bases outside gene matches: 10. In nucleotides, the CDR3 is TGCGCCAGTTACCGGGACAGGGTTTCTAACACCGGGGAGCTGTTTTTT. Its protein product is CASYRDRVSNTGELFF.

This clone was seen at least ten times. This rearrangement joins TRBV19 to TRBJ2-3, with a possible D match to TRBD2 (7 bases). V was cut by 4 bases and J by 2 bases, with 10 bases left in between. There are 14 residues in the CDR3. Per germline, CDR1 LNHDA and CDR2 SQIVND (reference sequence). CDR3: CASSRRGPTDTQYF. The CDR3 DNA sequence: TGTGCCAGTAGTAGGCGGGGGCCCACAGATACGCAGTATTTT.

This clone was counted many times. The rearrangement uses TRBV18 and TRBJ1-1; 9 bases line up with TRBD1. CDR3 length equals 16 residues. V lost 3 bases and J lost 3; bases outside the gene matches: 8. Germline V CDR1 and CDR2: KGHSH, LQKENI. The CDR3 sequence: CASSPVTGGAYTEAFF. The CDR3 DNA is TGTGCCAGCTCACCCGTCACAGGGGGCGCCTACACTGAAGCTTTCTTT.

This clone was found many times. V usage is TRBV6-5 and J usage is TRBJ2-3; 7 bases are a match to TRBD1. The junction had 3 bases not matched to a gene; V was cut back by 6 bases and J by 0 bases. The CDR3 is made up of 14 amino acids. Germline CDR1 and CDR2: MNHEY and SVGAGI. CDR3 in amino acids: CASRGGGSTDTQYF. The CDR3 DNA reads TGTGCCAGCAGAGGGGGCGGGAGCACAGATACGCAGTATTTT.

This clone was detected only a few times. V gene TRBV7-8 combines with J gene TRBJ2-3; D gene uncertain. CDR1 is SGHVS, CDR2 FQNEAQ, per germline. V was clipped by 5 bases and J by 0 bases, with 15 bases between them. This CDR3 has 16 amino acids. The CDR3 region has the DNA TGTGCCAGCAGCCCATTTGGAGTTTCGAGCACAGATACGCAGTATTTT. As protein: CASSPFGVSSTDTQYF.

This clone was counted at least ten times. The chain recombines TRBV18 with TRBJ2-7; 10 nucleotides match TRBD1. This CDR3 region has 15 residues. J was trimmed by 2 bases and V by 3 bases; bases with no gene match: 4. Germline values: CDR1 KGHSH, CDR2 LQKENI. The CDR3 DNA reads as TGTGCCAGCTCACCTCTTGGACAGGGGGCCTACGAGCAGTACTTC. It codes for CASSPLGQGAYEQYF.

This clone has a count of ten or more. This sequence joins TRBV7-9 and TRBJ2-7, with TRBD1 identical over 10 bases. Germline V gene data show CDR1 as SEHNR and CDR2 as FQNEAQ (reference sequence). This CDR3 has 15 amino acids. The V and J ends lost 5 bases and 2 bases, in that order; junction bases with no gene match: 6. The DNA for the CDR3 is TGTGCCAGCAGCCTAACGGGACAGGGGACCTACGAGCAGTACTTC. Translation: CASSLTGQGTYEQYF.

This clone was seen ten or more times. The chain uses TRBV5-1 and TRBJ1-1; 10 positions agree with TRBD1. There are 19 residues in the CDR3. CDR1 is SGHRS, CDR2 YFSETQ, per germline. Trimming removed 1 base from V and 1 base from J; junction bases left unmatched: 13. CDR3 loop: CASSLWFRGQGNGNTEAFF. CDR3 bases: TGCGCCAGCAGCTTGTGGTTTAGGGGACAGGGGAATGGGAACACTGAAGCTTTCTTT.

Notes on this clone: One junction end disagrees with the germline gene, perhaps due to a read error. The chain combines TRBV6-6 with TRBJ2-3; 11 bases agree with TRBD1. The V gene's germline CDR1 is MNHNY and CDR2 SVGAGI (reference sequence). The CDR3 is made up of 15 amino acids. CDR3 sequence reads: CASTYGDRGTDTQYF. The CDR3 DNA is TGTGCCAGCACTTACGGGGACAGGGGGACAGATACGCAGTATTTT.

Many counts were recorded for this clone. This chain connects TRBV5-4 to TRBJ1-1; no clear D gene. Germline V gene data show CDR1 as SGHNT and CDR2 as YYREEE (reference sequence). The CDR3 totals 17 residues. With 5 bases removed from V and 1 base from J, the gap between germline ends came to 21 bases. This CDR3 is CASRAQRGNLGNTEAFF. In DNA, the CDR3 is TGTGCCAGCAGAGCCCAACGGGGAAATTTGGGGAACACTGAAGCTTTCTTT.

This clone came up many times. The chain carries TRBV9 and TRBJ2-1, with D unclear. Germline-derived CDR1 and CDR2 are SGDLS and YYNGEE. The V gene lost 2 bases and the J gene lost 5 bases, with 8 bases spanning the gap. The CDR3 length is 13 residues. CDR3 sequence reads: CASSVGGNNEQFF. As DNA, the CDR3 is TGTGCCAGCAGCGTTGGCGGAAACAATGAGCAGTTCTTC.

Ten or more counts support this clone. This chain uses TRBV29-1 with TRBJ2-3, with D possibly being TRBD2 (7 bases). Germline CDR1 is SQVTM and CDR2 is ANQGSEA. The V end was cut by 6 bases, the J end by 3 bases, with 19 bases between. This CDR3 is built from 15 residues. The CDR3 DNA follows: TGCAGCGTAGATGGGGGGGGCAGTCGAACAGATACGCAGTATTTT. Amino acid sequence: CSVDGGGSRTDTQYF.